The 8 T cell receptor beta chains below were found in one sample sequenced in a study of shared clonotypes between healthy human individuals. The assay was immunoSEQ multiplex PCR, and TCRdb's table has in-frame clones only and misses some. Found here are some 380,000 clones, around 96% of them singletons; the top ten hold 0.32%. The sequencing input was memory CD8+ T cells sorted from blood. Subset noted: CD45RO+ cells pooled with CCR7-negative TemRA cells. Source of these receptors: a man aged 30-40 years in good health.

CDR3 nucleotides: TGCGCCAGCAGCCCGCGAATACTAGCGGGAGGATTAACCAAAAACATTCAGTACTTC. Protein sequence: CASSPRILAGGLTKNIQYF. The chain uses TRBV4-1 and TRBJ2-4; 12 bases line up with TRBD2. J lost 2 bases, V lost 4 bases, and 12 bases had no gene match. CDR1 and CDR2 (germline): MGHRA, YSYEKL. This CDR3 comprises 19 residues.

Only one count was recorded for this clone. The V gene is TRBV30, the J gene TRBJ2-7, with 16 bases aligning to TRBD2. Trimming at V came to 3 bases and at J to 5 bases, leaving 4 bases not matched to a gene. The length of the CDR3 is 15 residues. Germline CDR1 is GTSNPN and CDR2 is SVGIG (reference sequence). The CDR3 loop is CAWRGLAGGPNEQYF. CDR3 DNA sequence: TGTGCCTGGAGGGGACTAGCGGGAGGGCCTAACGAGCAGTACTTC.

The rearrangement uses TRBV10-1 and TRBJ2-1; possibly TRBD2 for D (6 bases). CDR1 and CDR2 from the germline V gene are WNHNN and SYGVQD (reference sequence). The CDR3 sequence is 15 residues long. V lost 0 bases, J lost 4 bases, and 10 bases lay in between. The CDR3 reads CASSESGRDYNEQFF. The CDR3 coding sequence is TGCGCCAGCAGTGAGTCAGGGCGGGATTACAATGAGCAGTTCTTC.

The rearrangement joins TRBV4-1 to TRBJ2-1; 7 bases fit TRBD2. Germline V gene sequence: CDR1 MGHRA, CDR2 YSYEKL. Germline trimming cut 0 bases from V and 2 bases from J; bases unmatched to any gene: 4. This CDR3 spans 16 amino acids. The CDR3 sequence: CASSQEGLAAYNEQFF. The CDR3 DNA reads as TGCGCCAGCAGCCAAGAGGGGCTAGCGGCCTACAATGAGCAGTTCTTC.

As DNA, the CDR3 is TGTGCCAGCAGTTACTCCGGTGGGGGGCGGGAGCAGTACTTC. Encoded protein: CASSYSGGGREQYF. V is TRBV6-6 and J is TRBJ2-7; TRBD1 or TRBD2 may be the D gene (6 bases each). Trimming stripped 0 bases from V and 7 bases from J, with 13 bases between. The CDR3 sequence is 14 residues long. Germline V gene lookup returns CDR1 MNHNY and CDR2 SVGAGI (reference sequence).

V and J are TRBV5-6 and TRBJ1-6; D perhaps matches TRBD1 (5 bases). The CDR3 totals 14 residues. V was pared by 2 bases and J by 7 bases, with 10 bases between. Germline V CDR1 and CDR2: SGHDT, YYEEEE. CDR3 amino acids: CASSLRGINSPLHF. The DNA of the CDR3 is TGTGCCAGCAGCTTAAGGGGAATCAATTCACCCCTCCACTTT.

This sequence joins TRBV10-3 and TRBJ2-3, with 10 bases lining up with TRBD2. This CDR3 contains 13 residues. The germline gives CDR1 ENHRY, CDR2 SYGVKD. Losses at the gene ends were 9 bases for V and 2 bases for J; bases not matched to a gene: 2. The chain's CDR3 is CAITSGATDTQYF. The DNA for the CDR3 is TGTGCCATTACTAGCGGGGCCACAGATACGCAGTATTTT.

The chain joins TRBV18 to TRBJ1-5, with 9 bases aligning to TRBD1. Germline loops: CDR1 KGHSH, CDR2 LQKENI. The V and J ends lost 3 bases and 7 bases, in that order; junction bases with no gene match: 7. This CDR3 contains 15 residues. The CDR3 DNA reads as TGTGCCAGCTCACCGGGGGACAGGGTCGGGCAGCCCCAGCATTTT. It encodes CASSPGDRVGQPQHF.